Presented here are 21 T cell receptor beta chains from one specimen sequenced in a study of PD-1 blockade in classical Hodgkin lymphoma. The time point is: newly diagnosed, previously untreated cHL patient sample. TCRdb's table, derived via immunoSEQ multiplex PCR, lists solely in-frame clones and lacks some. The table has about 47,000 clones, approximately 90% seen once. Sequenced sample: peripheral blood mononuclear cells (PBMCs). These receptors were collected from a human donor with classical Hodgkin lymphoma.

The chain has TRBV5-4 and TRBJ2-7, with no clear D. Trimming pared 0 bases from V and 5 bases from J, leaving 9 bases between. Germline values: CDR1 SGHNT, CDR2 YYREEE (reference sequence). The CDR3 runs 13 residues. The CDR3 DNA reads TGTGCCAGCAGCTTGGATACGGTCCACGAGCAGTACTTC. As protein: CASSLDTVHEQYF.

V usage is TRBV28 and J usage is TRBJ1-2, with 12 positions matching TRBD1. V lost 3 bases to trimming and J lost 7 bases; unmatched junction nucleotides: 3. Germline V gene data show CDR1 as MDHEN and CDR2 as SYDVKM. This CDR3 spans 14 amino acids. The CDR3 DNA is TGTGCCAGCAGTTTTGGGGACAGGGGGCTTGGCTACACCTTC. The encoded protein is CASSFGDRGLGYTF.

As for this clone: Distinct nucleotide sequences in the sample also encode this CDR3. The chain couples TRBV5-1 to TRBJ1-1; D remains unclear. CDR3 length: 14 residues. From germline, CDR1 is SGHRS and CDR2 YFSETQ. Trimming cost V 0 bases and J 0 bases, with 6 bases left between them. The CDR3 protein is CASSLGDMNTEAFF. The CDR3 nucleotides read TGCGCCAGCAGCTTGGGAGACATGAACACTGAAGCTTTCTTT.

The rearrangement links TRBV5-4 to TRBJ2-2; weak D call: TRBD1 (6 bases). Trimming left V 2 bases short and J 6 bases short, with 8 bases between. The CDR3 sequence is 13 residues long. Germline loops: CDR1 SGHNT, CDR2 YYREEE (reference sequence). The CDR3 DNA sequence: TGTGCCAGCAGCTTCACAGGGTCCGGGGAGCTGTTTTTT. Translated, it gives CASSFTGSGELFF.

In nucleotides, the CDR3 is TGTGCCACCCAAAGGGGCGACTACGAGCAGTACTTC. Its translation is CATQRGDYEQYF. The chain is built from TRBV7-9 and TRBJ2-7; D possibly corresponds to TRBD1 (5 bases). This CDR3 has 12 amino acids. Per germline, CDR1 SEHNR and CDR2 FQNEAQ (reference sequence). V dropped 10 bases and J dropped 3 bases, with 13 bases sitting between them.

This chain connects TRBV28 to TRBJ2-2; TRBD2 agrees at 7 bases. The junction had 3 bases not matched to a gene; V was cut back by 3 bases and J by 2 bases. The length of the CDR3 is 15 residues. CDR1 and CDR2 (germline): MDHEN, SYDVKM. The CDR3 nucleotides read TGTGCCAGCAGTTTGGGGGGGAAAAACACCGGGGAGCTGTTTTTT. Amino acids: CASSLGGKNTGELFF.

This chain connects TRBV18 to TRBJ2-5; weak D call: TRBD2 (6 bases). Germline values: CDR1 KGHSH, CDR2 LQKENI. This CDR3 has 14 amino acids. Trimming left V 1 base short and J 3 bases short, with 9 bases between. CDR3 in DNA: TGTGCCAGCTCACCACTCTCGGGGGAAGAGACCCAGTACTTC. Translation gives CASSPLSGEETQYF. The full variable domain, with the rest looked up from reference TRBV18 and TRBJ2-5, is NAGVMQNPRHLVRRRGQEARLRCSPMKGHSHVYWYRQLPEEGLKFMVYLQKENIIDESGMPKERFSAEFPKEGPSILRIQQVVRGDSAAYFCASSPLSGEETQYFGPGTRLLVL.

The chain uses TRBV20-1 and TRBJ2-3; D not resolved. V lost 3 bases and J lost 6, with 4 bases in between. Germline V gene lookup returns CDR1 DFQATT and CDR2 SNEGSKA (reference sequence). The CDR3 is made up of 10 amino acids. CDR3 loop: CSASGDTQYF. The CDR3 DNA reads as TGCAGTGCTAGTGGGGATACGCAGTATTTT.

The chain has TRBV18 and TRBJ1-5; D is uncertain. CDR3 size: 19 residues. Trimming took 4 bases from V and 3 from J, leaving 25 bases between them. Germline CDR1 is KGHSH and CDR2 is LQKENI. The CDR3 loop reads CASSLSMWGLSNVNQPQHF. CDR3 sequence (DNA): TGTGCCAGCTCACTTAGCATGTGGGGATTAAGCAACGTCAATCAGCCCCAGCATTTT.

The V gene is TRBV7-8, the J gene TRBJ1-1; no reliable D call. V gave up 0 bases and J gave up 3 bases, with 8 bases separating them. CDR3 length: 14 residues. Germline CDR1 is SGHVS and CDR2 is FQNEAQ. CDR3 in DNA: TGTGCCAGCAGCTTAGCGGGCGGGTACACTGAAGCTTTCTTT. Its translation: CASSLAGGYTEAFF.

The chain joins TRBV14 to TRBJ2-2, with D perhaps TRBD1 or TRBD2 (5 bases each). Germline CDR1 is SGHDN and CDR2 is FVKESK. The CDR3 spans 15 residues. V was cut by 1 base and J by 4 bases, with 10 bases left in between. DNA for the CDR3: TGTGCCAGCAGCCAAGGGGGGACGGTCACCGGGGAGCTGTTTTTT. Amino acid sequence: CASSQGGTVTGELFF.

V and J are TRBV9 and TRBJ1-2; D not certain. The germline V gene has CDR1 SGDLS and CDR2 YYNGEE. The CDR3 runs to 12 residues. Trimming took off 7 bases at V and 3 bases at J, with 10 bases between the two ends. CDR3 coding DNA: TGTGCCAGCGTCCTAGCTTACTATGGCTACACCTTC. It is translated as CASVLAYYGYTF.

V usage is TRBV7-3 and J usage is TRBJ2-1; D call uncertain. V was pared by 3 bases and J by 6 bases, with 12 bases between. This CDR3 has 14 residues. Germline CDR1 reads SGHTA; CDR2 reads FQGTGA. Here the CDR3 DNA reads TGTGCCAGCAGCTTTGGGGTCACACCCAATGAGCAGTTCTTC. Encoded protein: CASSFGVTPNEQFF.

CDR3 bases: TGTGCCACCCAAGGGGGGGGTCGGCCTAACTATGGCTACACCTTC. Amino acid sequence: CATQGGGRPNYGYTF. This sequence joins TRBV5-8 and TRBJ1-2, with D maybe TRBD1 (6 bases). The V gene's germline CDR1 is SGHTS and CDR2 YDEGEE. V shed 9 bases and J shed 0 bases, with 18 bases lying between them. The CDR3 loop spans 15 amino acids.

The chain combines TRBV19 with TRBJ2-2; no firm D call. CDR3 length: 15 amino acids. Germline values: CDR1 LNHDA, CDR2 SQIVND (reference sequence). With 6 bases removed from V and 4 bases from J, the gap between germline ends came to 15 bases. The DNA of the CDR3 is TGTGCCAGTAGACCCGCGAGGCTTGGCACCGGGGAGCTGTTTTTT. Translating it yields CASRPARLGTGELFF.

V is TRBV11-1 and J is TRBJ1-2, with D unclear. Per the germline V gene, CDR1 is SGHAT and CDR2 is FQDESV (reference sequence). V was clipped by 1 base and J by 0 bases, with 9 bases between them. The CDR3 is 15 residues long. Here the CDR3 DNA reads TGTGCCAGCAGCTTAGACCGCTTTACTAACTATGGCTACACCTTC. It yields the protein CASSLDRFTNYGYTF.

This clone was counted once. The rearrangement uses TRBV7-9 and TRBJ1-4; 7 positions match TRBD1. CDR3 length: 15 residues. V lost 5 bases and J lost 6; bases outside the gene matches: 9. The germline V gene encodes CDR1 SEHNR and CDR2 FQNEAQ (reference sequence). CDR3 residues: CASSLLGGLDEKLFF. For the CDR3, the DNA is TGTGCCAGCAGCCTCCTAGGGGGCTTGGATGAAAAACTGTTTTTT.

The chain recombines TRBV6-6 with TRBJ1-1; 9 bases are a match to TRBD1. The CDR3 is 14 amino acids. The germline CDR1 and CDR2 sequences are MNHNY and SVGAGI (reference sequence). Trimming cost V 6 bases and J 1 base; bases outside gene matches: 3. The CDR3 reads CASRQQGANTEAFF. Here the CDR3 DNA reads TGTGCCAGCAGGCAACAGGGGGCGAACACTGAAGCTTTCTTT.

This chain uses TRBV5-1 with TRBJ2-7; D remains ambiguous. The CDR3 runs to 15 residues. Trimming removed 0 bases from V and 4 bases from J, with 14 bases in between. CDR1 is SGHRS, CDR2 YFSETQ, per germline. CDR3: CASSLDLIAGYEQYV. CDR3 coding DNA: TGCGCCAGCAGCTTGGATCTAATAGCTGGATACGAGCAGTACGTC.

The chain employs TRBV29-1 and TRBJ2-6; TRBD1 agrees at 7 bases. The CDR3 loop spans 14 amino acids. Losses at the gene ends were 8 bases for V and 0 bases for J; bases not matched to a gene: 4. The germline V gene encodes CDR1 SQVTM and CDR2 ANQGSEA. DNA for the CDR3: TGCAGCACCGGGACAGCCTCTGGGGCCAACGTCCTGACTTTC. Its protein product is CSTGTASGANVLTF.

This rearrangement joins TRBV6-5 to TRBJ2-1; 12 bases map to TRBD2. CDR1 is MNHEY and CDR2 is SVGAGI in the germline V gene. This CDR3 comprises 15 residues. The V segment lost 6 bases and the J segment 6 bases; nucleotides outside the gene matches: 6. The CDR3 DNA is TGTGCCAGCAGAATAGGACTAGCGGGGTCCAATGAGCAGTTCTTC. This sequence encodes CASRIGLAGSNEQFF.